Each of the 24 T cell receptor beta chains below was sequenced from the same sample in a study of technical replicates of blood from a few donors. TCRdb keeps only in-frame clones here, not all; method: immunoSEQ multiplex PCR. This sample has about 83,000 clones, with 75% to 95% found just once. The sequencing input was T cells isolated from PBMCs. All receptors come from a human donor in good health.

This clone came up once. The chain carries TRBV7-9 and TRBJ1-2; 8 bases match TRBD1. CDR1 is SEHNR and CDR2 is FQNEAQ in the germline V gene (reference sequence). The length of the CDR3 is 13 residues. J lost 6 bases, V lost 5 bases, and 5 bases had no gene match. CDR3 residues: CASSLTGVDGYTF. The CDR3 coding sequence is TGTGCCAGCAGCCTGACAGGGGTGGATGGCTACACCTTC. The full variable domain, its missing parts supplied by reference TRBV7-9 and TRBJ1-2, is DTGVSQNPRHKITKRGQNVTFRCDPISEHNRLYWYRQTLGQGPEFLTYFQNEAQLEKSRLLSDRFSAERPKGSFSTLEIQRTEQGDSAMYLCASSLTGVDGYTFGSGTRLTVV.

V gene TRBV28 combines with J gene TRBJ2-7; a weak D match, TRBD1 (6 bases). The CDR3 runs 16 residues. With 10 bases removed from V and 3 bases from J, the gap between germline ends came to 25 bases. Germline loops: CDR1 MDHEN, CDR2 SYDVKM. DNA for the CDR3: TGTGCCACCACAAGGGCTCAGGGGAGATTGGGCTACGAGCAGTACTTC. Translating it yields CATTRAQGRLGYEQYF.

This chain's CDR3 is CATRTVNYGYTF. The CDR3, as DNA: TGTGCCACTCGGACAGTTAACTATGGCTACACCTTC. The genes are TRBV19 and TRBJ1-2; D is perhaps TRBD1 (6 bases). This CDR3 has 12 amino acids. Trimming pared 10 bases from V and 1 base from J, leaving 10 bases between. CDR1 and CDR2 (germline): LNHDA, SQIVND (reference sequence).

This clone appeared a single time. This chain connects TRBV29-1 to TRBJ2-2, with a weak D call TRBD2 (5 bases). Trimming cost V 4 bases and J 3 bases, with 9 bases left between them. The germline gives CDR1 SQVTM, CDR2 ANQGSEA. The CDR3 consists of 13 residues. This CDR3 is CSVVVRDTGELFF. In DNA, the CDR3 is TGCAGCGTTGTTGTGCGGGACACCGGGGAGCTGTTTTTT.

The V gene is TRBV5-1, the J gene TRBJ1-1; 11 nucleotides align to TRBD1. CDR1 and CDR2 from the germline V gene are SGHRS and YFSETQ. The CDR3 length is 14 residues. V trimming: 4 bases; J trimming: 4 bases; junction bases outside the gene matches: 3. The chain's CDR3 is CASSRDRGFTEAFF. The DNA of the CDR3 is TGCGCCAGCAGCCGGGACAGGGGGTTCACTGAAGCTTTCTTT.

This chain's CDR3 is CASNQPGQGIWTQHF. Here the CDR3 DNA reads TGTGCCAGCAATCAGCCGGGACAGGGGATATGGACCCAGCATTTT. The rearrangement joins TRBV5-8 to TRBJ1-5; 10 bases are shared with TRBD1. The CDR3 extends over 15 amino acids. Germline CDR1 and CDR2: SGHTS and YDEGEE. After removal of 6 bases from V and 11 bases from J, the junction contained 14 bases not matched to a gene.

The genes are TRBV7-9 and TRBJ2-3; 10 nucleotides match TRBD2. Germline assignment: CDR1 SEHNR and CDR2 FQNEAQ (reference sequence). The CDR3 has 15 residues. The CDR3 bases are TGTGCAGAGGGAACTAGCGGGGATAGCACAGATACGCAGTATTTT. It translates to CAEGTSGDSTDTQYF.

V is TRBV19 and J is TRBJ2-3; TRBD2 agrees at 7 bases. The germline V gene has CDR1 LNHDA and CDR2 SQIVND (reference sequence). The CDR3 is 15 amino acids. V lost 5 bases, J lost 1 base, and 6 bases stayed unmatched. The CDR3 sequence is CASSSRLAGTDTQYF. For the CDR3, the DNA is TGTGCCAGTAGTTCCAGACTAGCCGGCACAGATACGCAGTATTTT.

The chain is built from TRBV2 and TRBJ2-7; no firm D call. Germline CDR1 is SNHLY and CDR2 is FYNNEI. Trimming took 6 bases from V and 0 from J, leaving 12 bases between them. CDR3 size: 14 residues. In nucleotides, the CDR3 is TGTGCCAGCAGCCTCCTCCCCCGCTCCTACGAGCAGTACTTC. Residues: CASSLLPRSYEQYF.

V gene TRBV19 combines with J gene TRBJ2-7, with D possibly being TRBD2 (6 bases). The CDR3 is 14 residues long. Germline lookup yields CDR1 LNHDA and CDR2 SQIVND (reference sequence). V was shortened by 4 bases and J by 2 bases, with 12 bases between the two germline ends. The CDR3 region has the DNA TGTGCCAGTAGTACGGGCGGGACGACCTACGAGCAGTACTTC. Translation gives CASSTGGTTYEQYF. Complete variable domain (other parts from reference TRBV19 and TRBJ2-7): DGGITQSPKYLFRKEGQNVTLSCEQNLNHDAMYWYRQDPGQGLRLIYYSQIVNDFQKGDIAEGYSVSREKKESFPLTVTSAQKNPTAFYLCASSTGGTTYEQYFGPGTRLTVT.

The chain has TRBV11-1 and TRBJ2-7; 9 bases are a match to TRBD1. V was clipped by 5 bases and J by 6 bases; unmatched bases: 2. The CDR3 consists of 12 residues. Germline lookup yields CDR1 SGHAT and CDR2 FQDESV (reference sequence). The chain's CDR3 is CASSRDRAEQYF. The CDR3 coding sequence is TGTGCCAGCAGCAGGGACAGGGCCGAGCAGTACTTC.

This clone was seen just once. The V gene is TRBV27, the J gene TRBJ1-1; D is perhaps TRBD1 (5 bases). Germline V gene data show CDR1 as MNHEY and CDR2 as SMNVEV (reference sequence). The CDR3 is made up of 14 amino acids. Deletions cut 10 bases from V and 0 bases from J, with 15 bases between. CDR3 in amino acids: CATKNGHMNTEAFF. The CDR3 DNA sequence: TGTGCCACCAAAAATGGACACATGAACACTGAAGCTTTCTTT.

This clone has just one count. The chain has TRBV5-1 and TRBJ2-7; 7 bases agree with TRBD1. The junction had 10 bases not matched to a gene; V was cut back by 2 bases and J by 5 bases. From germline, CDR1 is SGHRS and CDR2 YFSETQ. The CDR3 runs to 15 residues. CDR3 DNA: TGCGCCAGCAGCTTCTCCGGGACAGATGCCCACGAGCAGTACTTC. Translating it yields CASSFSGTDAHEQYF.

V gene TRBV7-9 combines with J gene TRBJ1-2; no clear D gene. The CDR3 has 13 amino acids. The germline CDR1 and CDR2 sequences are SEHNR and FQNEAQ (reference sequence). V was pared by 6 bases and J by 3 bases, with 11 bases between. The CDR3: CASSSPVYYGYTF. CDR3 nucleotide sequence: TGTGCCAGCAGTTCGCCAGTCTACTATGGCTACACCTTC.

CDR3 sequence reads: CASREAGLETQYF. Written as DNA, the CDR3 is TGTGCCAGCAGGGAGGCGGGTTTGGAGACCCAGTACTTC. The chain carries TRBV6-1 and TRBJ2-5, with D possibly TRBD2 on 5 matching bases. The V end was cut by 6 bases, the J end by 5 bases, with 13 bases between. The V gene's germline CDR1 is MNHNS and CDR2 SASEGT. The CDR3 runs to 13 residues.

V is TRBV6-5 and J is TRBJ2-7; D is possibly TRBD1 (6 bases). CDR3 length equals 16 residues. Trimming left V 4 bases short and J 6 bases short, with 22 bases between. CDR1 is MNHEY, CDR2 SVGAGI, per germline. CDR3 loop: CASSFLGRGSGSEQYF. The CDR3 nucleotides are TGTGCCAGCAGTTTTTTAGGAAGGGGGAGCGGTTCCGAGCAGTACTTC.

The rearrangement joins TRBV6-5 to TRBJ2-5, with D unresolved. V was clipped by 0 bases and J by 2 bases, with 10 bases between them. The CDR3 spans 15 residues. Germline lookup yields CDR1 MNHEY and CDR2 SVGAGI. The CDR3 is CASSYSIQKQETQYF. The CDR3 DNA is TGTGCCAGCAGTTACTCGATACAGAAACAAGAGACCCAGTACTTC.

The DNA of the CDR3 is TGTGCCAGCAGTTTATCGACAGGGTTCGGCTACACCTTC. It is translated as CASSLSTGFGYTF. V and J are TRBV27 and TRBJ1-2; 7 bases match TRBD1. The germline gives CDR1 MNHEY, CDR2 SMNVEV (reference sequence). The length of the CDR3 is 13 residues. V lost 0 bases to trimming and J lost 8 bases; unmatched junction nucleotides: 3.

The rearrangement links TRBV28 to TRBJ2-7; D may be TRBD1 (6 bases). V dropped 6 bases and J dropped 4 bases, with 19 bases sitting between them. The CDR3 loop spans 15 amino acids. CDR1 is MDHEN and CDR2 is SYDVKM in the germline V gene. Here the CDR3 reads CASRPHGTLSYEQYF. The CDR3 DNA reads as TGTGCCAGCAGGCCACACGGGACATTGAGTTACGAGCAGTACTTC.

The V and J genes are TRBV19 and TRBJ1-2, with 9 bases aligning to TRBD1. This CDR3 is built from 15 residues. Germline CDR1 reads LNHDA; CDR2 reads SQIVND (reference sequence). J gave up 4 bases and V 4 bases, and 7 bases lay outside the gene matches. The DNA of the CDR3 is TGTGCCAGTAGTACCCCACAGGGGGCGGGCTATGGCTACACCTTC. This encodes CASSTPQGAGYGYTF.

CDR3 bases: TGCGCCAGCAGGTCCGAAGCAATGAGGTTCTTC. It translates to CASRSEAMRFF. The V call is TRBV5-1, the J call TRBJ2-1; D is undetermined. The CDR3 has 11 residues. Trimming removed 5 bases from V and 15 bases from J, with 15 bases in between. From germline, CDR1 is SGHRS and CDR2 YFSETQ.

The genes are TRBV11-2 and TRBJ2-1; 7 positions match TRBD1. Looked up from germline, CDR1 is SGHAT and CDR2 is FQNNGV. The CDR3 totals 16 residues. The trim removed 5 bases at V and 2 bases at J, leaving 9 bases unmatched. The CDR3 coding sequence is TGTGCCAGCAGCCGAAAGGGGGCTAATCCCTACAATGAGCAGTTCTTC. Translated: CASSRKGANPYNEQFF.

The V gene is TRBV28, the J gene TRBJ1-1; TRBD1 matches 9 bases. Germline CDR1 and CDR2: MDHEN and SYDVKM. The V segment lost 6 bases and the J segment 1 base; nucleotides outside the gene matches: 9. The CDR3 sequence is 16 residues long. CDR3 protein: CASSEGTGWGNTEAFF. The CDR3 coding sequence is TGTGCCAGCAGCGAAGGGACAGGGTGGGGGAACACTGAAGCTTTCTTT. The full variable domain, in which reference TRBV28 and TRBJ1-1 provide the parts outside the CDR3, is DVKVTQSSRYLVKRTGEKVFLECVQDMDHENMFWYRQDPGLGLRLIYFSYDVKMKEKGDIPEGYSVSREKKERFSLILESASTNQTSMYLCASSEGTGWGNTEAFFGQGTRLTVV.

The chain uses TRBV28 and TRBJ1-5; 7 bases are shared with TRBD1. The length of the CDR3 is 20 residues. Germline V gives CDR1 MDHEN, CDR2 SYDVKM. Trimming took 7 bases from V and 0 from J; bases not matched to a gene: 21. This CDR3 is CASTFIFWGQIDNSNQPQHF. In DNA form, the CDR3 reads TGTGCCAGCACTTTCATTTTTTGGGGACAGATAGATAATAGCAATCAGCCCCAGCATTTT.